This T cell receptor beta chain comes out of a study of T-cell reconstitution after alpha-beta-depleted transplantation in children. Trimming cost V 5 bases and J 5 bases, with 15 bases left between them. Germline CDR1 reads SEHNR; CDR2 reads FQNEAQ (reference sequence). The CDR3 spans 14 residues. In this sample, this clonotype turned up many times. It was with unique molecular identifiers that the TCRbeta library was prepared. TCRdb reprocessed the PCR reads via MiXCR and lists one record per CDR3 protein. The data show hundreds of thousands of distinct CDR3 sequences, 16% seen once. The source material was PBMCs from the stem cell graft donor, sampled from the stem cell graft. V gene TRBV7-9 combines with J gene TRBJ1-1; unclear D gene. This receptor was taken from a human donor who donated a stem cell graft to a child with acute myeloid leukemia. The CDR3 reads CASSLLTDRTEAFF. The CDR3, as DNA: TGTGCCAGCAGCCTCCTCACAGATAGGACTGAAGCTTTCTTT.